These 2 T cell receptor beta chains originate from one sample sequenced in a study of T cell responses to AZD1222 COVID-19 vaccine. The method was immunoSEQ multiplex PCR; TCRdb's version includes in-frame clones alone and lacks a portion of them. Counted here are 150,000 to 200,000 clones, 85% to 95% occurring once; the ten biggest clones make up around 9.3%. Here the sequenced sample was peripheral blood, taken on day 0 of AZD1222 vaccination. The receptors here all came from an adult in good health.

V usage is TRBV6-5 and J usage is TRBJ1-1; TRBD1 agrees at 8 bases. The CDR3 covers 15 residues. Trimming at V came to 4 bases and at J to 10 bases, leaving 14 bases not matched to a gene. From germline, CDR1 is MNHEY and CDR2 SVGAGI. The CDR3 DNA is TGTGCCAGCAGTTTCCAAGGACAGGGACTAGGTAGAGCTTTCTTT. Its protein product is CASSFQGQGLGRAFF.

This clone was seen a single time. The rearrangement uses TRBV7-2 and TRBJ1-3; D is ambiguous. CDR1 and CDR2 from the germline V gene are SGHTA and FQGNSA. The CDR3 covers 13 residues. Trimming stripped 3 bases from V and 5 bases from J, with 8 bases between. The CDR3 sequence: CASSFAERNTIYF. DNA of the CDR3: TGTGCCAGCAGCTTTGCGGAGCGAAACACCATATATTTT.